The 28 T cell receptor beta chains below were found in one sample sequenced in a study of immune evolution from preneoplasia to lung adenocarcinoma. The method was immunoSEQ multiplex PCR; TCRdb's version includes in-frame clones alone and lacks a portion of them. This repertoire shows fewer than 50,000 clones, roughly 80% found once; its top ten account for approximately 4.7%. Sequencing was done on a sample of FFPE invasive lung adenocarcinoma tissue. The receptors come from a person between 55 and 69 years old with lung adenocarcinoma.

The genes are TRBV30 and TRBJ1-5; D unclear. The V gene's germline CDR1 is GTSNPN and CDR2 SVGIG (reference sequence). Trimming stripped 3 bases from V and 2 bases from J, with 26 bases between. This CDR3 comprises 19 residues. The CDR3 region is CAWSSQWPSRISGNQPQHF. The CDR3 region has the DNA TGTGCCTGGAGCTCCCAGTGGCCATCCCGCATCTCTGGCAATCAGCCCCAGCATTTT. Based on the CDR3 plus reference TRBV30 and TRBJ1-5, the full variable domain is SQTIHQWPATLVQPVGSPLSLECTVEGTSNPNLYWYRQAAGRGLQLLFYSVGIGQISSEVPQNLSASRPQDRQFILSSKKLLLSDSGFYLCAWSSQWPSRISGNQPQHFGDGTRLSIL.

This clone was counted a single time. This rearrangement joins TRBV5-4 to TRBJ2-1, with 9 bases that match TRBD2. In germline, CDR1 is SGHNT, CDR2 YYREEE (reference sequence). J gave up 8 bases and V 0 bases, and 3 bases lay outside the gene matches. The CDR3 contains 14 residues. The CDR3 sequence: CASSLELAGYEQFF. The CDR3 region has the DNA TGTGCCAGCAGCTTGGAGCTAGCGGGATATGAGCAGTTCTTC.

The gene calls are TRBV7-2 and TRBJ2-5; perhaps D is TRBD1 or TRBD2 (5 bases each). Per the germline V gene, CDR1 is SGHTA and CDR2 is FQGNSA. V gave up 4 bases and J gave up 5 bases, with 11 bases separating them. This CDR3 has 13 residues. The CDR3 is CASSWDLGETQYF. The DNA for the CDR3 is TGTGCCAGCAGCTGGGACCTTGGGGAGACCCAGTACTTC.

The V call is TRBV4-2, the J call TRBJ2-1; 7 positions agree with TRBD2. The CDR3 runs to 15 residues. The germline V gene has CDR1 LGHNA and CDR2 YNFKEQ. Trimming at V came to 1 base and at J to 4 bases, leaving 4 bases not matched to a gene. The CDR3 DNA sequence: TGTGCCAGCAGCCAAGTGACTAGCAGGTACAATGAGCAGTTCTTC. Translating it yields CASSQVTSRYNEQFF.

This rearrangement joins TRBV7-6 to TRBJ2-7; 7 bases line up with TRBD2. Germline trimming cut 3 bases from V and 0 bases from J; bases unmatched to any gene: 14. This CDR3 has 18 residues. CDR1 and CDR2 (germline): SGHVS, FNYEAQ. The CDR3 sequence is CASSFVGGLAVNSYEQYF. CDR3 coding DNA: TGTGCCAGCAGCTTTGTCGGCGGCCTAGCGGTTAACTCCTACGAGCAGTACTTC.

The CDR3 region has the DNA TGTGCCAGCAGCCTAAAAGCGGGAGGGTACAATGAGCAGTTCTTC. Amino acids: CASSLKAGGYNEQFF. This chain connects TRBV7-2 to TRBJ2-1; TRBD2 matches at 10 bases. The CDR3 has 15 amino acids. V shed 5 bases, J shed 4 bases, and the junction held 5 bases outside the gene matches. Germline loops: CDR1 SGHTA, CDR2 FQGNSA.

This clone appeared a few times. The rearrangement links TRBV4-2 to TRBJ1-5; 8 nucleotides align to TRBD1. Germline CDR1 and CDR2: LGHNA and YNFKEQ. With V trimmed by 1 base and J by 7 bases, 6 bases remained unmatched. The CDR3 is 15 amino acids. In DNA form, the CDR3 reads TGTGCCAGCAGCCAAGGGACAGGGTTATTCCAGCCCCAGCATTTT. Amino acid sequence: CASSQGTGLFQPQHF.

The chain carries TRBV19 and TRBJ2-1; 7 nucleotides match TRBD1. The CDR3 runs to 15 residues. Germline assignment: CDR1 LNHDA and CDR2 SQIVND (reference sequence). After removal of 1 base from V and 6 bases from J, the junction contained 6 bases not matched to a gene. CDR3 region: CASSIGTGPPNEQFF. The CDR3 DNA reads TGTGCCAGTAGTATAGGGACAGGCCCCCCCAATGAGCAGTTCTTC.

The V and J genes are TRBV29-1 and TRBJ1-1, with a tentative D call TRBD1 (6 bases). Trimming shortened V by 4 bases and J by 1 base, and 10 bases separated the two germline ends. The CDR3 consists of 13 residues. Germline V gene data show CDR1 as SQVTM and CDR2 as ANQGSEA. The CDR3 DNA sequence: TGCAGCGTTGGGGGACACCCGAACACTGAAGCTTTCTTT. This encodes CSVGGHPNTEAFF. Together with reference TRBV29-1 and TRBJ1-1, the CDR3 gives the full variable domain: SAVISQKPSRDICQRGTSLTIQCQVDSQVTMMFWYRQQPGQSLTLIATANQGSEATYESGFVIDKFPISRPNLTFSTLTVSNMSPEDSSIYLCSVGGHPNTEAFFGQGTRLTVV.

The chain carries TRBV5-8 and TRBJ1-2, with no clear D. V was clipped by 4 bases and J by 4 bases, with 5 bases between them. CDR3 length equals 11 residues. CDR1 is SGHTS and CDR2 is YDEGEE in the germline V gene. The CDR3 sequence is CASSETYGYTF. The CDR3 bases are TGTGCCAGCAGCGAGACCTATGGCTACACCTTC.

The rearrangement joins TRBV4-1 to TRBJ2-7; 10 bases agree with TRBD2. This CDR3 has 16 amino acids. Per germline, CDR1 MGHRA and CDR2 YSYEKL. V was pared by 0 bases and J by 5 bases, with 7 bases of the junction left unmatched. The CDR3 bases are TGCGCCAGCAGCCAAGATCGCCTAGCGGGAGTCCACGAGCAGTACTTC. This sequence encodes CASSQDRLAGVHEQYF.

The rearrangement links TRBV6-1 to TRBJ2-3; a possible D gene is TRBD2 (6 bases). CDR3 length: 13 residues. Germline-derived CDR1 and CDR2 are MNHNS and SASEGT. Trimming removed 4 bases from V and 4 bases from J, with 9 bases in between. CDR3 coding DNA: TGTGCCAGCAGTGCTGCTAGCGCAGATACGCAGTATTTT. This sequence encodes CASSAASADTQYF.

This chain uses TRBV6-1 with TRBJ2-3; TRBD2 might be the D (6 bases). V gave up 4 bases and J gave up 0 bases, with 14 bases separating them. The CDR3 contains 16 residues. CDR1 MNHNS and CDR2 SASEGT come from the germline V gene. CDR3 sequence reads: CASSVELTRSTDTQYF. The CDR3, as DNA: TGTGCCAGCAGTGTTGAGTTGACTAGAAGCACAGATACGCAGTATTTT.

The V and J genes are TRBV5-1 and TRBJ2-3; D possibly uses TRBD1 or TRBD2 (6 bases each). V gave up 0 bases and J gave up 13 bases, with 9 bases separating them. Germline-derived CDR1 and CDR2 are SGHRS and YFSETQ. This CDR3 is 11 amino acids long. The CDR3 reads CASSLGRDKYF. The CDR3 region has the DNA TGCGCCAGCAGCTTGGGGCGGGACAAGTATTTT.

This clone was detected only a few times. J is TRBJ1-5 and V is TRBV5-6; a weak D match, TRBD1 (6 bases). Trimming took off 2 bases at V and 2 bases at J, with 8 bases between the two ends. CDR3 size: 14 residues. Looked up from germline, CDR1 is SGHDT and CDR2 is YYEEEE. CDR3 amino acids: CASSFRQGNQPQHF. Here the CDR3 DNA reads TGTGCCAGCAGCTTTCGACAGGGCAATCAGCCCCAGCATTTT.

The V and J genes are TRBV7-9 and TRBJ2-5, with no clear D. V was clipped by 5 bases and J by 2 bases, with 15 bases between them. Looked up from germline, CDR1 is SEHNR and CDR2 is FQNEAQ (reference sequence). This CDR3 spans 15 amino acids. In nucleotides, the CDR3 is TGTGCCAGCAGCCCCTCTAGGGTAGGGCAAGAGACCCAGTACTTC. Translated: CASSPSRVGQETQYF.

With respect to this clone: Different DNA sequences within this sample yield the same CDR3. The chain links TRBV6-1 to TRBJ2-7; 7 positions match TRBD2. Trimming removed 6 bases from V and 7 bases from J; junction bases left unmatched: 12. CDR3 length: 14 residues. Germline V gene sequence: CDR1 MNHNS, CDR2 SASEGT. The CDR3 DNA is TGTGCCAGCAGGACGGGCGGGAGCAGCTATGAGCAGTACTTC. Translating it yields CASRTGGSSYEQYF.

This clone was observed a single time. DNA of the CDR3: TGTGCCAGCAGCGTAGGGGTCATGACAGACTCTGGAAACACCATATATTTT. It encodes CASSVGVMTDSGNTIYF. The rearrangement joins TRBV9 to TRBJ1-3, with a tentative D call TRBD1 (5 bases). This CDR3 contains 17 residues. The V gene lost 0 bases and the J gene lost 0 bases, with 13 bases spanning the gap. The V gene's germline CDR1 is SGDLS and CDR2 YYNGEE.

The chain carries TRBV10-3 and TRBJ2-7, with D perhaps TRBD2 (5 bases). The CDR3 is 15 amino acids. V dropped 3 bases and J dropped 1 base, with 13 bases sitting between them. CDR1 is ENHRY and CDR2 is SYGVKD in the germline V gene. CDR3 sequence: CAISENGPGSYEQYF. The CDR3 DNA reads as TGTGCCATCAGTGAAAACGGACCGGGGTCCTACGAGCAGTACTTC.

This clone appeared a few times. The gene calls are TRBV6-6 and TRBJ2-7, with D possibly matching TRBD2 (6 bases). Germline V gene data show CDR1 as MNHNY and CDR2 as SVGAGI (reference sequence). Trimming took 8 bases from V and 3 from J, leaving 17 bases between them. The CDR3 spans 14 residues. CDR3 in amino acids: CASSLAGMGYEQYF. As DNA, the CDR3 is TGTGCCAGCTCCCTGGCGGGAATGGGCTACGAGCAGTACTTC.

The J gene is TRBJ1-4, the V gene TRBV18, with no clear D. Germline V gene data show CDR1 as KGHSH and CDR2 as LQKENI. The CDR3 loop spans 17 amino acids. V was shortened by 6 bases and J by 0 bases, with 17 bases between the two germline ends. This CDR3 reads CASSKAEGTATNEKLFF. As DNA, the CDR3 is TGTGCCAGCTCCAAAGCGGAGGGAACGGCAACTAATGAAAAACTGTTTTTT. The complete variable domain, with remaining parts taken from reference TRBV18 and TRBJ1-4, reads NAGVMQNPRHLVRRRGQEARLRCSPMKGHSHVYWYRQLPEEGLKFMVYLQKENIIDESGMPKERFSAEFPKEGPSILRIQQVVRGDSAAYFCASSKAEGTATNEKLFFGSGTQLSVL.

The J gene is TRBJ2-1, the V gene TRBV6-4, with TRBD2 matching over 9 bases. Trimming removed 2 bases from V and 7 bases from J; junction bases left unmatched: 3. The CDR3 is made up of 14 amino acids. Germline V gives CDR1 MRHNA, CDR2 SNTAGT. The CDR3, as DNA: TGTGCCAGCAGTGACGGACTAGCGCAAAATGAGCAGTTCTTC. The encoded protein is CASSDGLAQNEQFF.

This rearrangement joins TRBV6-4 to TRBJ1-1; D gene uncertain. Trimming removed 9 bases from V and 0 bases from J, with 5 bases in between. Germline V CDR1 and CDR2: MRHNA, SNTAGT. The CDR3 consists of 11 residues. The CDR3 is CARRMNTEAFF. The CDR3 nucleotides are TGTGCCAGGCGGATGAACACTGAAGCTTTCTTT.

This clone was detected once. This chain connects TRBV6-4 to TRBJ2-3; unclear D gene. Germline assignment: CDR1 MRHNA and CDR2 SNTAGT. The CDR3 is made up of 13 amino acids. Deletions cut 3 bases from V and 10 bases from J, with 14 bases between. The CDR3 protein is CASSEILPGPQYF. CDR3 DNA: TGTGCCAGCAGTGAGATCCTCCCAGGACCGCAGTATTTT.

The CDR3 loop reads CASSPTSGSEQYF. For the CDR3, the DNA is TGTGCCAGCTCACCAACTAGCGGGAGCGAGCAGTACTTC. The chain links TRBV18 to TRBJ2-7; 11 bases line up with TRBD2. The V gene end was trimmed by 2 bases and the J gene end by 6 bases; junction bases not matched to a gene: 0. Germline V lookup: CDR1 KGHSH, CDR2 LQKENI. The CDR3 has 13 residues.

This clone showed up just a few times. This chain uses TRBV5-8 with TRBJ2-5; unclear D gene. V lost 7 bases and J lost 11, with 21 bases in between. This CDR3 is built from 13 residues. Germline-derived CDR1 and CDR2 are SGHTS and YDEGEE. The CDR3 reads CASGRTAQNAQYF. The CDR3 bases are TGTGCCAGCGGCAGGACCGCTCAAAACGCACAGTACTTC.

Notes on this clone: Other DNA sequences in the sample encode the same CDR3. The J gene is TRBJ2-7, the V gene TRBV28; the D is unclear. The CDR3 length is 12 residues. The V end was cut by 5 bases, the J end by 4 bases, with 9 bases between. Germline values: CDR1 MDHEN, CDR2 SYDVKM. DNA for the CDR3: TGTGCCAGCAGTCCGGACCCTTACGAGCAGTACTTC. Protein product: CASSPDPYEQYF.

This clone was observed once. This chain uses TRBV11-2 with TRBJ2-6; no clear D gene. Trimming removed 0 bases at V and 1 base at J, with 4 bases between. The germline V gene encodes CDR1 SGHAT and CDR2 FQNNGV. The CDR3 has 15 residues. The CDR3 here is CASSLEGSGANVLTF. Written as DNA, the CDR3 is TGTGCCAGCAGCTTAGAGGGGTCTGGGGCCAACGTCCTGACTTTC.